One T cell receptor (beta chain) is described in this entry. This specimen comes from a study of blood T cell repertoires in COVID-19. Authors' processing steps: Amplification with reference gene primers provided the estimates of nucleated cell counts. The protocol was immunoSEQ multiplex PCR, while the TCRdb copy is restricted to in-frame clones and leaves out a portion. D and trimming were read from the DNA, whereas the V and J calls and clone size are those reported in that table. There are about 230,000 clones in the sample; 70% to 90% occur only once, and 12% lies in the top ten. The sequenced material came from peripheral blood. The clonotype originates from a woman younger than 30 who had recovered from COVID-19.

Here the CDR3 reads CAWSDRNQPQHF. CDR3 nucleotides: TGTGCCTGGTCCGACAGAAATCAGCCCCAGCATTTT. The chain employs TRBV30 and TRBJ1-5; D possibly corresponds to TRBD1 (5 bases). Germline-derived CDR1 and CDR2 are GTSNPN and SVGIG (reference sequence). CDR3 length equals 12 residues. V was shortened by 5 bases and J by 4 bases, with 9 bases between the two germline ends.